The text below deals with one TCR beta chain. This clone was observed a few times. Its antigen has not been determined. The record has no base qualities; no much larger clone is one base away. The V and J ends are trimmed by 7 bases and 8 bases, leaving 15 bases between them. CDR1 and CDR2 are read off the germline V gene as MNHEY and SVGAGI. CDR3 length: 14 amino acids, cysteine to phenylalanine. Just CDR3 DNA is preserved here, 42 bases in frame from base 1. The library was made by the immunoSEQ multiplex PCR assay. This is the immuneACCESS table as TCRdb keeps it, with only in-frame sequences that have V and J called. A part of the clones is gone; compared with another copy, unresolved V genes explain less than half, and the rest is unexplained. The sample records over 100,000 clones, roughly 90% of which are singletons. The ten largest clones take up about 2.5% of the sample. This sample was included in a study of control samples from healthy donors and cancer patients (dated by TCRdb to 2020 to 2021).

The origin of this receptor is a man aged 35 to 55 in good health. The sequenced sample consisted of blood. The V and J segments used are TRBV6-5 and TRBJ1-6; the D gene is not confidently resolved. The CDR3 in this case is CASKGTAVHSPLHF. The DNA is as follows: TGTGCCAGCAAAGGAACGGCAGTTCATTCACCCCTCCACTTT.